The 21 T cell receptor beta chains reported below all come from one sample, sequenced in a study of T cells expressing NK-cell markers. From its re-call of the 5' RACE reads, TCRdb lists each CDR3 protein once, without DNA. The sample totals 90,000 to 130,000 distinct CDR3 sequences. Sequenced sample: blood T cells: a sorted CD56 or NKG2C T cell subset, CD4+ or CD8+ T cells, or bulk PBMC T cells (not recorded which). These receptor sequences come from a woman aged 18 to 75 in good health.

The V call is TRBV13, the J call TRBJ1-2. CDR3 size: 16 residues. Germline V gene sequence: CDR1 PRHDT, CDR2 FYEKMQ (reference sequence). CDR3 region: CASSLGQGTSGYGYTF.

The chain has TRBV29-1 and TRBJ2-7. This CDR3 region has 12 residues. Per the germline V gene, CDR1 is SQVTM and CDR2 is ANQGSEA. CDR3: CSVVDSRSEQYF.

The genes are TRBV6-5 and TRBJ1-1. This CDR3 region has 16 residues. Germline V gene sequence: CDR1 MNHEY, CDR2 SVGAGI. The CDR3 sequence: CASSYSGGLDYTEAFF.

The CDR3 loop reads CASSQSSSGLGGELFF. The rearrangement links TRBV4-1 to TRBJ2-2; lacking DNA, the TRBD1 call made by TCRdb goes unchecked. Germline V gene lookup returns CDR1 MGHRA and CDR2 YSYEKL. This CDR3 is built from 16 residues.

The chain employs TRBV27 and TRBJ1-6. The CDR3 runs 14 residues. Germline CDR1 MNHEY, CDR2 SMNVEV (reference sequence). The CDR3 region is CASTRNPASSPLHF.

This CDR3 reads CSVGTSGNPSDTQYF. The chain carries TRBV29-1 and TRBJ2-3; without DNA, the TCRdb call of TRBD2 cannot be checked. This CDR3 has 15 amino acids. From germline, CDR1 is SQVTM and CDR2 ANQGSEA.

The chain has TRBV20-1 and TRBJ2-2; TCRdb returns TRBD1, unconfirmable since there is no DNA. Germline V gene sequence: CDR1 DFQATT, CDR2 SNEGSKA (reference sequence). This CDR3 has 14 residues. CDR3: CSARRPGGTGELFF.

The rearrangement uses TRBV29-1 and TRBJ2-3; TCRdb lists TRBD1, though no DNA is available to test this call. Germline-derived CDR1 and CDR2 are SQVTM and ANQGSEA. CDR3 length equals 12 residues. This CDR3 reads CSVPRNTDTQYF.

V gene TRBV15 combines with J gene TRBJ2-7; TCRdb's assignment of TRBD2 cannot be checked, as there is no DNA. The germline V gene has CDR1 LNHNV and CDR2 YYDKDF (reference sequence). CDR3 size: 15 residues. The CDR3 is CATSTSAGGSYEQYF.

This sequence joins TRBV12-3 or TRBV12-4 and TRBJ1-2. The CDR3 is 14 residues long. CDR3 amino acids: CARSSPGANYGYTF.

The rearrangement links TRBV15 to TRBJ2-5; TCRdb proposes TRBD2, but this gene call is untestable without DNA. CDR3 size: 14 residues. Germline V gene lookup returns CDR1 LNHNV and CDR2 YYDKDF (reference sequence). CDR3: CATSRDQDSRDQYF. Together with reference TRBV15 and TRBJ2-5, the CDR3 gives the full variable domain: DAMVIQNPRYQVTQFGKPVTLSCSQTLNHNVMYWYQQKSSQAPKLLFHYYDKDFNNEADTPDNFQSRRPNTSFCFLDIRSPGLGDTAMYLCATSRDQDSRDQYFGPGTRLLVL.

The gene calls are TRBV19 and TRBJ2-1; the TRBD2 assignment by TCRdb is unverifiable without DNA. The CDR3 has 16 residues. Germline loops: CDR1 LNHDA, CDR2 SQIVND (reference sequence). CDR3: CASSPYSGDAYNEQFF. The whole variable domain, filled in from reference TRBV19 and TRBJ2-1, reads DGGITQSPKYLFRKEGQNVTLSCEQNLNHDAMYWYRQDPGQGLRLIYYSQIVNDFQKGDIAEGYSVSREKKESFPLTVTSAQKNPTAFYLCASSPYSGDAYNEQFFGPGTRLTVL.

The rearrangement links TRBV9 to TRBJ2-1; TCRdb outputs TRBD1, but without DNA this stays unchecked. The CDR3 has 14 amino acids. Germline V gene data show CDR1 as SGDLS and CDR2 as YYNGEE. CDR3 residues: CASSGSLGGNEQFF.

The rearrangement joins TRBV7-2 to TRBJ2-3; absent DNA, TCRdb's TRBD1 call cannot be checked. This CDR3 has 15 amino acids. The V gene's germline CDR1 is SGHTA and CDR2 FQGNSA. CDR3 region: CASSLGVRGRDTQYF.

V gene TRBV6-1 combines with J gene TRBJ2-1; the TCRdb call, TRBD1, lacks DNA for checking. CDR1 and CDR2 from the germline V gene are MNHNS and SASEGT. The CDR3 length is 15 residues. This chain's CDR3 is CASSPGQGGDNEQFF.

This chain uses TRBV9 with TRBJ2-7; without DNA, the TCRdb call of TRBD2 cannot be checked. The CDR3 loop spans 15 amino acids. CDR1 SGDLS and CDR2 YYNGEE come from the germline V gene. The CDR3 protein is CASSEGTSGSYEQYF.

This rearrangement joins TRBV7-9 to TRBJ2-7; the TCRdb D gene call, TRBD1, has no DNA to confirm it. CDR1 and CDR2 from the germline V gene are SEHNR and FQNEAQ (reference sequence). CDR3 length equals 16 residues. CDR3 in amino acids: CASSPPVEGVSYEQYF.

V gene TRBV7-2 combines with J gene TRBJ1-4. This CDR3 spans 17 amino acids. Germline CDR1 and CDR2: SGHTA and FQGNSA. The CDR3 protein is CASSLAERLETNEKLFF.

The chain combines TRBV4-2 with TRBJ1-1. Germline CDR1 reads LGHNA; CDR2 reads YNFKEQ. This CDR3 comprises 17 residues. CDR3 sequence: CASSQAPGRARDTEAFF.

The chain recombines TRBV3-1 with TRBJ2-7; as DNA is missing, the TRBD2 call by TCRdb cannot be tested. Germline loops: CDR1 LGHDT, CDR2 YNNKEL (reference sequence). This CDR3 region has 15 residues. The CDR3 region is CASSLEAGAPYEQYF.

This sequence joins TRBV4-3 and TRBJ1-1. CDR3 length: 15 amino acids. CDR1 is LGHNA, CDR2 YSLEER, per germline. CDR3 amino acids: CASSQSAGLNTEAFF.